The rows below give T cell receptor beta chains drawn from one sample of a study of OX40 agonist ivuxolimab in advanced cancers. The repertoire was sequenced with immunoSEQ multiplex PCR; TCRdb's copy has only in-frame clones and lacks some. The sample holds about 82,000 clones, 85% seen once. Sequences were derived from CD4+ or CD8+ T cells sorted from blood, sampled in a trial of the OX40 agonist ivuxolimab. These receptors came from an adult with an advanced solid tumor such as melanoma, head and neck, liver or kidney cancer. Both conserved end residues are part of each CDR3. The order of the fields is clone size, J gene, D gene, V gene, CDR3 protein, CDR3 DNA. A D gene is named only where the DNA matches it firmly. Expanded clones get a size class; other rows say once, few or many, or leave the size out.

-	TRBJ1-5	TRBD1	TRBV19	CASSIDRGNQPQHF	TGTGCCAGTAGTATCGACAGGGGCAATCAGCCCCAGCATTTT
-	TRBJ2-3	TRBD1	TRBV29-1	CSVVLQGGAIVDTQYF	TGCAGCGTCGTATTACAGGGGGGCGCCATCGTAGATACGCAGTATTTT
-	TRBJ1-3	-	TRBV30	CAWSWERSGNTIYF	TGTGCCTGGAGTTGGGAACGCTCTGGAAACACCATATATTTT
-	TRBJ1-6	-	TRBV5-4	CASSLTGGDSPLHF	TGTGCCAGCAGCTTGACAGGTGGAGATTCACCCCTCCACTTT
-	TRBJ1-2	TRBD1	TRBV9	CASSVAQGRGEGYTF	TGTGCCAGCAGCGTAGCACAGGGGCGAGGGGAAGGCTACACCTTC
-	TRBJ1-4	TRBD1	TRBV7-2	CASSRAGTGVEKLFF	TGTGCCAGCAGCCGGGCCGGGACAGGGGTAGAAAAACTGTTTTTT
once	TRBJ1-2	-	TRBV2	CASGLGPREYGYTF	TGTGCCAGCGGCCTCGGCCCCCGTGAATATGGCTACACCTTC
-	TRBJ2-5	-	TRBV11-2	CASSLDRLAYPETQYF	TGTGCCAGCAGCTTAGATAGGTTAGCCTACCCGGAGACCCAGTACTTC
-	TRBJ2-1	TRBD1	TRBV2	CASSEAQGAGFF	TGTGCCAGCAGTGAAGCCCAGGGGGCGGGGTTCTTC
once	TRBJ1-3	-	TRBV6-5	CASSTNRAGNTIYF	TGTGCCAGCAGTACCAACAGGGCTGGAAACACCATATATTTT
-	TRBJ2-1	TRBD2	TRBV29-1	CSVEVPGLAGDEQFF	TGCAGCGTTGAAGTTCCGGGACTAGCGGGAGATGAGCAGTTCTTC
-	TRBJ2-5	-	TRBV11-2	CASSLGTPGETQYF	TGTGCCAGCAGCTTAGGGACGCCCGGGGAGACCCAGTACTTC
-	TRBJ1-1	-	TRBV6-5	CASSYSGTTFF	TGTGCCAGCAGTTACTCTGGCACGACTTTCTTT
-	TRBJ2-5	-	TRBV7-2	CASRGRVGETQYF	TGTGCCAGCAGAGGCAGGGTGGGGGAGACCCAGTACTTC
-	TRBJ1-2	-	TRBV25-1	CASSGELGTDRNYGYTF	TGTGCCAGCAGTGGGGAGCTAGGGACGGATCGCAACTATGGCTACACCTTC
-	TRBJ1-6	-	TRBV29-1	CSVATDRSLHF	TGCAGCGTCGCTACCGACAGGTCGCTCCACTTT
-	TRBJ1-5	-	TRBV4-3	CASSQGASYQPQHF	TGCGCCAGCAGCCAAGGGGCATCTTATCAGCCCCAGCATTTT
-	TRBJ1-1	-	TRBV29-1	CSAQENTEAFF	TGCAGCGCGCAAGAGAACACTGAAGCTTTCTTT
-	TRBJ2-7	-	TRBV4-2	CASSQDATSYEQYF	TGTGCCAGCAGCCAAGATGCCACGTCCTACGAGCAGTACTTC
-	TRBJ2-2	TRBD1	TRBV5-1	CASSRIPGQSDTGELFF	TGCGCCAGCAGCAGAATTCCGGGACAGTCGGACACCGGGGAGCTGTTTTTT
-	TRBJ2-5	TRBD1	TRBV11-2	CASSLSQGVETQYF	TGTGCCAGCAGCTTATCGCAGGGGGTTGAGACCCAGTACTTC
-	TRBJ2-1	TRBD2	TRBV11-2	CASRPLAGGPHEQFF	TGTGCCAGCAGACCACTAGCGGGAGGCCCCCATGAGCAGTTCTTC